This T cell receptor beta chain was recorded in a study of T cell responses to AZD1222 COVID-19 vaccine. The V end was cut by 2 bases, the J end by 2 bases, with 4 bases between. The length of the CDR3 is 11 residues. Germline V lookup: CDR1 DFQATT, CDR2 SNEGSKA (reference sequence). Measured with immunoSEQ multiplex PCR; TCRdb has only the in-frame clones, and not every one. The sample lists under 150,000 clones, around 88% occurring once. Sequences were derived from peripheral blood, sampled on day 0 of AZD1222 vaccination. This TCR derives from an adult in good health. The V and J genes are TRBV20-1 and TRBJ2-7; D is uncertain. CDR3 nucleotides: TGCAGTGCTAGATTGGCCTACGAGCAGTACTTC. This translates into CSARLAYEQYF.